The 11 T cell receptor beta chains listed next were all sequenced from one sample in a study of tumor and adjacent non-tumor tissue in lung cancer. This sample's RNA came from whole unsorted tissue. The library came from three nested PCR rounds adapted from ARM-PCR protocols. TCRdb ran MiXCR on the multiplex PCR reads and lists one entry per CDR3 protein. Of 65,000 to 70,000 distinct CDR3 sequences listed, 55% to 70% were seen once; the top ten hold around 20%. Sequenced input: lung tumor tissue. The receptor source for this set is a man aged 50-60 years with non-small cell lung cancer.

J is TRBJ2-1 and V is TRBV7-9; 10 nucleotides line up with TRBD1. The CDR3 covers 18 residues. Trimming took 0 bases from V and 3 from J; bases not matched to a gene: 8. The germline CDR1 and CDR2 sequences are SEHNR and FQNEAQ (reference sequence). CDR3 protein: CASSLARRTGGDYNEQFF. The CDR3 DNA reads TGTGCCAGCAGCTTAGCTAGAAGGACAGGGGGGGACTACAATGAGCAGTTCTTC.

Worth noting for this clonotype: The conserved closing phenylalanine or tryptophan is absent in this CDR3, likely reflecting a read error. The chain recombines TRBV12-3 or TRBV12-4 with TRBJ2-1; the D gene is possibly TRBD2 (5 bases). V was shortened by 3 bases and J by 7 bases, with 13 bases between the two germline ends. CDR3 length: 14 residues. The CDR3 nucleotides are TGTGCCAGCAGTTTCGGTGGGGAGTATAATGAGCAGTTCTCC. Translating gives CASSFGGEYNEQFS.

This clonotype was detected only a few times. The chain joins TRBV7-6 to TRBJ2-7, with 9 bases that match TRBD1. Germline CDR1 SGHVS, CDR2 FNYEAQ. The CDR3 contains 14 residues. V lost 3 bases, J lost 4 bases, and 4 bases stayed unmatched. Here the CDR3 reads CASSFGTGTYEQYF. In DNA form, the CDR3 reads TGTGCCAGCAGCTTCGGGACAGGGACATACGAGCAGTACTTC.

This clonotype was counted a few times. A read error may explain this, as a much larger clone is one base away. The V call is TRBV11-2, the J call TRBJ2-2; 8 bases map to TRBD1. CDR1 is SGHAT, CDR2 FQNNGV, per germline. The CDR3 runs to 16 residues. CDR3 bases: TGTGCCAGCAGCTTAAGGCGGACAGGGTACACCGGGGGGCTGTTTTTT. Its protein product is CASSLRRTGYTGGLFF.

With regard to this clonotype: Being one base from a much bigger clone, this may be a read error. The final CDR3 position lacks the conserved phenylalanine or tryptophan, pointing to a likely read error. The V call is TRBV12-3 or TRBV12-4, the J call TRBJ1-1; D is unresolved. The V end was cut by 3 bases, the J end by 11 bases, with 16 bases between. The CDR3 is 13 residues long. The CDR3 reads CASSFVEGSRAFS. DNA of the CDR3: TGTGCCAGCAGTTTCGTAGAGGGTTCGAGGGCTTTCTCT.

As to this clonotype: At one end the junction does not follow the germline gene, possibly because of a read error. This chain connects TRBV11-3 to TRBJ1-2, with 10 bases lining up with TRBD1. The CDR3 loop spans 11 amino acids. Germline V CDR1 and CDR2: SGHNT, YENEEA. CDR3 sequence: CARQGAHGFTF. The CDR3 region has the DNA TGCGCCCGACAGGGGGCGCATGGCTTCACCTTC.

Concerning this clonotype itself: The junction and the germline gene differ at one end; a read error may be behind it. V is TRBV11-2 and J is TRBJ1-6; the D is unclear. CDR3 length equals 16 residues. Germline V gene lookup returns CDR1 SGHAT and CDR2 FQNNGV. CDR3 in DNA: TGTACCAGCAGTCCTAGGGCCGGTTCTGAAAATTTGGCCCCCCACTTT. Translating it yields CTSSPRAGSENLAPHF.

Comments on this clonotype: The junction and the germline gene differ at one end; a read error may be behind it. The rearrangement joins TRBV11-2 to TRBJ1-6; TRBD1 matches at 10 bases. This CDR3 contains 15 residues. CDR1 is SGHAT, CDR2 FQNNGV, per germline. This CDR3 reads CASGFGTGVESPLHF. The CDR3 nucleotides read TGTGCCAGCGGCTTTGGGACAGGGGTAGAATCACCCCTCCACTTT.

Points on this clonotype: This could be a read error, since a much larger clone is one nucleotide away. The CDR3 spells CARKFSGEVETQYF. The CDR3 DNA sequence: TGTGCCAGGAAGTTTTCAGGGGAGGTAGAGACCCAGTACTTC. The genes are TRBV28 and TRBJ2-5; tentatively, D is TRBD1 or TRBD2 (6 bases each). Germline assignment: CDR1 MDHEN and CDR2 SYDVKM. V was clipped by 9 bases and J by 4 bases, with 18 bases between them. The CDR3 has 14 residues.

Points on this clonotype: It may be a read error: a sequence one base away is much more abundant. This chain's CDR3 is CASRQQGGSYNEQLF. The CDR3 nucleotides are TGTGCCAGCAGACAACAGGGGGGTTCCTACAATGAGCAGTTATTC. This chain connects TRBV6-5 to TRBJ2-1, with TRBD1 matching 8 bases. Germline lookup yields CDR1 MNHEY and CDR2 SVGAGI. The CDR3 runs 15 residues.

Within the sample, this clonotype is medium-sized. The chain links TRBV11-2 to TRBJ1-1, with 8 nucleotides matching TRBD1. Losses at the gene ends were 0 bases for V and 5 bases for J; bases not matched to a gene: 2. Germline assignment: CDR1 SGHAT and CDR2 FQNNGV. The CDR3 consists of 14 residues. CDR3 region: CASSLEDRGTEAFF. CDR3 in DNA: TGTGCCAGCAGCTTAGAAGACAGGGGTACTGAAGCTTTCTTT.